Given below is one T cell receptor beta chain in context. Looked up from germline, CDR1 is MNHNS and CDR2 is SASEGT. V lost 8 bases to trimming and J lost 4 bases, with 15 bases between them. The CDR3 spans 14 residues. This record comes from a study of T cells in Graves' hyperthyroidism and ophthalmopathy. RNA transcripts were the template for amplifying TCR beta CDR3 regions. The TCR CDR3 was amplified in a first-round RT-PCR using the HTBI primer set. Each CDR3 protein gets one entry after TCRdb re-called the multiplex PCR reads with MiXCR. The table lists around 530,000 distinct CDR3 sequences, 17% of them singletons.

The origin of this receptor is a woman aged 18-29 years with Graves' ophthalmopathy. The chain recombines TRBV6-1 with TRBJ1-5, with a possible D match to TRBD1 (6 bases). Sequencing was performed on blood. CDR3 region: CASQRGTLNQPQHF. DNA for the CDR3: TGTGCCAGCCAGAGGGGGACACTAAATCAGCCCCAGCATTTT.